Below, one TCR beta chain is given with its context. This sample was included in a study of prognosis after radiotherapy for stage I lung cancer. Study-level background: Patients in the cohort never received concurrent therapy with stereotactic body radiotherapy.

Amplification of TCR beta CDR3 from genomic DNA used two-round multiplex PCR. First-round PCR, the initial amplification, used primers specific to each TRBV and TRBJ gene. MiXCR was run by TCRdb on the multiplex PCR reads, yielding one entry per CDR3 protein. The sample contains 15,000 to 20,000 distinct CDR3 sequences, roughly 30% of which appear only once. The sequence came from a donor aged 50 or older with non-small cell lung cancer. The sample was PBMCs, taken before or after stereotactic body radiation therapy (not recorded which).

The CDR3 DNA follows: TGTGCCAGCAAAATAGAGCCCGGGACAGCAGACTACTATGGCTACACCTTC. It is translated as CASKIEPGTADYYGYTF. The chain uses TRBV28 and TRBJ1-2; 7 bases are shared with TRBD1. In germline, CDR1 is MDHEN, CDR2 SYDVKM. The CDR3 is 17 residues long. J lost 3 bases, V lost 7 bases, and 17 bases had no gene match.